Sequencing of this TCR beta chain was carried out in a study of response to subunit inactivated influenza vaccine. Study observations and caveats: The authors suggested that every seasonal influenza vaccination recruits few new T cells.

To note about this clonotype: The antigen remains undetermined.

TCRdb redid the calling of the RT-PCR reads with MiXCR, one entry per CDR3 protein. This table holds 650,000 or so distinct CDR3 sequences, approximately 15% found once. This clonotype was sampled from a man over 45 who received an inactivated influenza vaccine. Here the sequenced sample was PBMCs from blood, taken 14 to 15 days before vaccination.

The chain's CDR3 is CASSGTPDNYGYTF. DNA for the CDR3: TGTGCCAGCAGTGGGACACCCGATAACTATGGCTACACCTTC. This chain uses TRBV28 with TRBJ1-2; maybe TRBD1 (6 bases). The CDR3 spans 14 residues. Germline CDR1 MDHEN, CDR2 SYDVKM. Trimming took off 5 bases at V and 1 base at J, with 11 bases between the two ends.